Following are 5 T cell receptor beta chains from one sample sequenced in a study of T cell responses to AZD1222 COVID-19 vaccine. This table comes from immunoSEQ multiplex PCR, and its TCRdb copy is limited to in-frame clones, with some not included. The sample lists 130,000 to 150,000 clones; about nine tenths were seen once. The sequencing here drew on peripheral blood, taken on day 0 of AZD1222 vaccination. These receptors all stem from an adult in good health.

The rearrangement joins TRBV7-2 to TRBJ1-2; D gene unclear. CDR1 SGHTA and CDR2 FQGNSA come from the germline V gene. The CDR3 length is 16 residues. V lost 8 bases and J 2 bases, leaving 21 bases between the germline ends. In DNA form, the CDR3 reads TGTGCCAGCCCCTTTCGGGTAGGGCAACTGAACTATGGCTACACCTTC. Protein: CASPFRVGQLNYGYTF.

The gene calls are TRBV30 and TRBJ2-3; 9 bases agree with TRBD1. Germline loops: CDR1 GTSNPN, CDR2 SVGIG (reference sequence). The CDR3 runs to 14 residues. Germline trimming cut 2 bases from V and 5 bases from J; bases unmatched to any gene: 5. This chain's CDR3 is CAWSRWTGEDTQYF. The DNA of the CDR3 is TGTGCCTGGAGTAGGTGGACAGGGGAAGATACGCAGTATTTT.

This chain joins TRBV18 and TRBJ1-3; 8 positions match TRBD1. Trimming took 6 bases from V and 2 from J; bases not matched to a gene: 6. The CDR3 sequence is 15 residues long. CDR1 is KGHSH and CDR2 is LQKENI in the germline V gene. The CDR3, as DNA: TGTGCCAGCTCGCAGACAGGGGTGACTGGAAACACCATATATTTT. This translates into CASSQTGVTGNTIYF.

The chain is built from TRBV18 and TRBJ2-2; 7 bases are shared with TRBD1. The CDR3 length is 16 residues. The trim removed 8 bases at V and 7 bases at J, leaving 16 bases unmatched. The germline V gene encodes CDR1 KGHSH and CDR2 LQKENI. The CDR3 loop reads CASPAGADRVGGELFF. The CDR3 nucleotides are TGTGCCAGCCCCGCCGGCGCTGACAGGGTCGGCGGGGAGCTGTTTTTT. The entire variable domain, with the rest obtained from reference TRBV18 and TRBJ2-2, is as follows: NAGVMQNPRHLVRRRGQEARLRCSPMKGHSHVYWYRQLPEEGLKFMVYLQKENIIDESGMPKERFSAEFPKEGPSILRIQQVVRGDSAAYFCASPAGADRVGGELFFGEGSRLTVL.

The chain combines TRBV19 with TRBJ2-5; D could derive from TRBD1 or TRBD2 (6 bases each). The CDR3 extends over 13 amino acids. Germline V gene data show CDR1 as LNHDA and CDR2 as SQIVND (reference sequence). The germline V and J ends were trimmed by 5 bases and 5 bases, with 12 bases remaining between them. This CDR3 reads CASSSGGVETQYF. CDR3 coding DNA: TGTGCCAGTAGTTCCGGGGGCGTGGAGACCCAGTACTTC.